Listed here is a single T cell receptor (beta chain). The data originate from a study of blood T cell repertoires in COVID-19. Overall study: Acute-phase and convalescent COVID-19 samples originated in the United States, Italy and Spain.

TCRdb's table, derived via immunoSEQ multiplex PCR, lists solely in-frame clones and lacks some. The sample holds 75,000 to 100,000 clones, approximately 82% seen once. The CDR3 totals 16 residues. The germline CDR1 and CDR2 sequences are SGHTA and FQGTGA. V gave up 5 bases and J gave up 2 bases, with 16 bases separating them. This chain uses TRBV7-3 with TRBJ2-1, with D perhaps matching TRBD2 (5 bases). Material for sequencing was peripheral blood. The TCR sequence derives from a human donor in a cohort sampled during active COVID-19. The CDR3 region has the DNA TGTGCCAGCAGCCAAGGCGGGCGGAGGCCCTACAATGAGCAGTTCTTC. Protein: CASSQGGRRPYNEQFF.